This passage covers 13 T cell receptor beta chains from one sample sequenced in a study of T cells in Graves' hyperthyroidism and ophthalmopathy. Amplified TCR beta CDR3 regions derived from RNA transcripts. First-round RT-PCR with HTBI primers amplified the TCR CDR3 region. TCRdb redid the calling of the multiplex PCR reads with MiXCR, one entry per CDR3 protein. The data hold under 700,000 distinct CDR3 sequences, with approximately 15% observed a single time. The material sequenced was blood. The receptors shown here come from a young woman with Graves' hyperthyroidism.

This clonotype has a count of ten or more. The CDR3 sequence is CASSSRGTRVYEQFF. As DNA, the CDR3 is TGTGCCAGCAGCTCACGGGGGACTAGGGTCTATGAGCAGTTCTTC. This chain connects TRBV7-2 to TRBJ2-1, with 8 bases fitting TRBD2. This CDR3 has 15 residues. Per the germline V gene, CDR1 is SGHTA and CDR2 is FQGNSA. V lost 4 bases and J lost 8; bases outside the gene matches: 10.

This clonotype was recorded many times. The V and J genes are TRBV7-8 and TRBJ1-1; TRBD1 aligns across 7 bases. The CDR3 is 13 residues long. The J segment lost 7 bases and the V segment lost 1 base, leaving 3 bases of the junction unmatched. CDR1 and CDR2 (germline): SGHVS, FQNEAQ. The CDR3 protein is CASSLGGTVEAFF. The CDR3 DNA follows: TGTGCCAGCAGCTTAGGCGGGACAGTTGAAGCTTTCTTT.

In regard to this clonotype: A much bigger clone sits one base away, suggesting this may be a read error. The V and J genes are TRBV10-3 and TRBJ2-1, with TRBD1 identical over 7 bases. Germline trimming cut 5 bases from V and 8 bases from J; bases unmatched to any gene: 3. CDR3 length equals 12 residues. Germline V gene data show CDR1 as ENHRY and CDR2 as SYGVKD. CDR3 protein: CAISRGGHEQFF. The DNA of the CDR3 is TGTGCCATCAGTAGAGGGGGCCATGAGCAGTTCTTC.

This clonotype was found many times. CDR3: CSAPVGGTRANNEQFF. The CDR3 bases are TGCAGTGCTCCAGTAGGCGGAACTAGGGCTAACAATGAGCAGTTCTTC. The chain links TRBV20-1 to TRBJ2-1, with D possibly TRBD2 on 5 matching bases. From germline, CDR1 is DFQATT and CDR2 SNEGSKA (reference sequence). V was pared by 5 bases and J by 5 bases, with 22 bases between. The CDR3 totals 16 residues.

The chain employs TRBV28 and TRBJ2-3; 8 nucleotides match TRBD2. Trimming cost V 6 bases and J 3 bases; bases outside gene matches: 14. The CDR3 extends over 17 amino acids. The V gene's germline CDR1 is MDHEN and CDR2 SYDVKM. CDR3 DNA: TGTGCCAGCAGGCCAACTAGCGGTTCCCGAGAGACAGATACGCAGTATTTT. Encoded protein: CASRPTSGSRETDTQYF.

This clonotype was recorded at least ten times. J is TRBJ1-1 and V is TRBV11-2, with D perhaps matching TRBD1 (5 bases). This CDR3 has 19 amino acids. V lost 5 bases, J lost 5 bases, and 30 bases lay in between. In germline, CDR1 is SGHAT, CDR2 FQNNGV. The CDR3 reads CASSPGLWHLGGMGTEAFF. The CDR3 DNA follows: TGTGCCAGCAGCCCGGGGTTATGGCATCTCGGGGGGATGGGGACTGAAGCTTTCTTT. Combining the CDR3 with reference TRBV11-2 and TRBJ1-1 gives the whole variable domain EAGVAQSPRYKIIEKRQSVAFWCNPISGHATLYWYQQILGQGPKLLIQFQNNGVVDDSQLPKDRFSAERLKGVDSTLKIQPAKLEDSAVYLCASSPGLWHLGGMGTEAFFGQGTRLTVV.

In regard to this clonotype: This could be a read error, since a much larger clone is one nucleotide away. The CDR3 reads CAGSQSLYEQYF. CDR3 sequence (DNA): TGTGCCGGCAGCCAATCTCTCTACGAGCAGTACTTC. The chain couples TRBV16 to TRBJ2-7, with D unresolved. This CDR3 is built from 12 residues. Germline CDR1 KGHSY, CDR2 FQNENV.

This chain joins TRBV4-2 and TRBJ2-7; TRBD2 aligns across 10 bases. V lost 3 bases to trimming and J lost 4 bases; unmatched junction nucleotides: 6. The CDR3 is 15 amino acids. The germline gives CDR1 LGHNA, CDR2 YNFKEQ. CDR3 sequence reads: CASSQQPGLAYEQYF. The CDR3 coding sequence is TGTGCCAGCAGCCAGCAACCGGGACTAGCGTACGAGCAGTACTTC.

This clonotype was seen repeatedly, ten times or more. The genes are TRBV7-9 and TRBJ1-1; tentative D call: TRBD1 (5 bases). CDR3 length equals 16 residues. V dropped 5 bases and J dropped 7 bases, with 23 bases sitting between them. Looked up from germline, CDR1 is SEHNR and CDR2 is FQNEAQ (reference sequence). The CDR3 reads CASSDNRRGTRFEAFF. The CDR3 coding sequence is TGTGCCAGCAGCGACAACAGGAGGGGAACGCGGTTTGAAGCTTTCTTT.

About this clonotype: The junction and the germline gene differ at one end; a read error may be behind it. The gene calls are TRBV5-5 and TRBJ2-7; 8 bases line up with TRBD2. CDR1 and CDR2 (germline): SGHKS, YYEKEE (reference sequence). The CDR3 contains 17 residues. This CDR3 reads CASSRAPQREFSYEQYF. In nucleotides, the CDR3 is TGCGCCAGCAGCCGGGCCCCTCAGCGGGAGTTCTCCTACGAGCAGTACTTC. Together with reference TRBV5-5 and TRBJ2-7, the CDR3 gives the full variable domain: DAGVTQSPTHLIKTRGQQVTLRCSPISGHKSVSWYQQVLGQGPQFIFQYYEKEERGRGNFPDRFSARQFPNYSSELNVNALLLGDSALYLCASSRAPQREFSYEQYFGPGTRLTVT.

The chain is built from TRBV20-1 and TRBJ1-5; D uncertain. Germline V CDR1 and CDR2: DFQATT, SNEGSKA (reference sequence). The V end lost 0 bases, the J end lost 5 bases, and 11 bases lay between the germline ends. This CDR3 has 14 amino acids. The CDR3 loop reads CSARDFQRDQPQHF. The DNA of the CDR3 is TGCAGTGCTAGAGATTTCCAGCGTGATCAGCCCCAGCATTTT.

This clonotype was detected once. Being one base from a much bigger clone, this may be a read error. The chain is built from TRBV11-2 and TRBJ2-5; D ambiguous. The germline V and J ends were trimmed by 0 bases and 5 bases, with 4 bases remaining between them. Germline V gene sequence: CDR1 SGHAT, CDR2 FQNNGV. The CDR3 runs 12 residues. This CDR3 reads CASSLDVETQYF. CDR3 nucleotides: TGTGCCAGCAGCTTAGATGTGGAGACCCAGTACTTC.

The CDR3 is CAISGTGEDEQYF. DNA of the CDR3: TGTGCCATCTCCGGGACAGGGGAGGACGAGCAGTACTTC. V usage is TRBV10-3 and J usage is TRBJ2-7, with 10 bases lining up with TRBD1. Per germline, CDR1 ENHRY and CDR2 SYGVKD. V lost 8 bases and J lost 5; bases outside the gene matches: 6. The CDR3 totals 13 residues.